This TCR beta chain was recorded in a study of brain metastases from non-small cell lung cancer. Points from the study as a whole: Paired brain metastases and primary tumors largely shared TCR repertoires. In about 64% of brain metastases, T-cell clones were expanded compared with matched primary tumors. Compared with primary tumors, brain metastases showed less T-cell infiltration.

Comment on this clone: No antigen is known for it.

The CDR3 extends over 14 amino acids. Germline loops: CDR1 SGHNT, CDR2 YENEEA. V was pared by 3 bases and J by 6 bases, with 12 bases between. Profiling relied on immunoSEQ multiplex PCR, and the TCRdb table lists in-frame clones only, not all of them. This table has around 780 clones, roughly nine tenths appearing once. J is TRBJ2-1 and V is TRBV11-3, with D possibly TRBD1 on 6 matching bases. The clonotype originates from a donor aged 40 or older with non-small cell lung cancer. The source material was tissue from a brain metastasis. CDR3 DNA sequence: TGTGCCAGCAGCTTTGTACAGGGCGGCAATGAGCAGTTCTTC. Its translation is CASSFVQGGNEQFF.